The T cell receptor (beta chain) described here comes from a study of T cells in Graves' hyperthyroidism and ophthalmopathy. Looking at the study overall: It was at initial diagnosis, before any treatment, that peripheral blood was collected. General study results and limits: Blood held most thyroid clonotypes expanded above 0.001 frequency.

The CDR3 is made up of 18 amino acids. Germline CDR1 MDHEN, CDR2 SYDVKM. V was pared by 0 bases and J by 5 bases, with 14 bases of the junction left unmatched. RNA transcripts yielded amplified TCR beta CDR3 regions. The HTBI primer set was used in a first-round RT-PCR of the TCR CDR3. Using its own MiXCR run on the multiplex PCR reads, TCRdb lists one record per CDR3 protein. The sample holds some 650,000 distinct CDR3 sequences, 16% seen once. This clonotype was seen repeatedly, ten times or more. The antigen is unknown. The diagnostic basis comprised clinical symptoms, serum thyroxine and TRAb, thyroid ultrasound and orbital computed tomography. PBMCs came from more than 9.5 ml fresh peripheral blood.

The chain carries TRBV28 and TRBJ2-7, with 9 positions matching TRBD1. This TCR was sampled from a woman aged 35 to 49 with Graves' ophthalmopathy. Material for sequencing was blood. For the CDR3, the DNA is TGTGCCAGCAGTTTATGGGGGACAGGGCCCCGGGGTTCGGACGAGCAGTACTTC. Its translation is CASSLWGTGPRGSDEQYF.